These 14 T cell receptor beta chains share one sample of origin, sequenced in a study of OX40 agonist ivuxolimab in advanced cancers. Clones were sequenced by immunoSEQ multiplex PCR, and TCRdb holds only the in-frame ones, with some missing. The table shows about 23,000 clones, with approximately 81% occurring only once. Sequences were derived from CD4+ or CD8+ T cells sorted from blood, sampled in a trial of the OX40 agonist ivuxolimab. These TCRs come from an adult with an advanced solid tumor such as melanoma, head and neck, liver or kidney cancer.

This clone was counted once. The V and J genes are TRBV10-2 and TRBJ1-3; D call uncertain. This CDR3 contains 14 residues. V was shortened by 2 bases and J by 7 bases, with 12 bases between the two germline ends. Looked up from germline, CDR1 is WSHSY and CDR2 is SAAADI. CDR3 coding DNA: TGCGCCAGCAGTGAGAGCCCAGTATACAACACCATATATTTT. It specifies CASSESPVYNTIYF.

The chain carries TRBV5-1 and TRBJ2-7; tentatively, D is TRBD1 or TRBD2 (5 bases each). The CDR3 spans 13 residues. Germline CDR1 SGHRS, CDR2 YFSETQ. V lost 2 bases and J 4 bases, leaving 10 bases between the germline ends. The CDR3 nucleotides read TGCGCCAGCAGCTTTTCGAGGGGTTACGAGCAGTACTTC. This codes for CASSFSRGYEQYF.

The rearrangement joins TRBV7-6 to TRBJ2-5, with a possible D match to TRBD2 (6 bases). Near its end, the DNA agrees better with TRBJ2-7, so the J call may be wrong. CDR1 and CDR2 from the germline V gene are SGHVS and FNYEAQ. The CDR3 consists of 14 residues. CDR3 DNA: TGTGCCAGCAGCTTAGTACTAGCTAGTTACGAGCAGTACTTC. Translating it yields CASSLVLASYEQYF.

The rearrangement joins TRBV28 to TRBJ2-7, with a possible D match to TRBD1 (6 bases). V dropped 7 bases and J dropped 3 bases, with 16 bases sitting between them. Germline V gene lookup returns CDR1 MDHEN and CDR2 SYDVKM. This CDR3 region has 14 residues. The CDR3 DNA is TGTGCCAGCATAGGGACACAATCCGTCTACGAGCAGTACTTC. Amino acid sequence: CASIGTQSVYEQYF.

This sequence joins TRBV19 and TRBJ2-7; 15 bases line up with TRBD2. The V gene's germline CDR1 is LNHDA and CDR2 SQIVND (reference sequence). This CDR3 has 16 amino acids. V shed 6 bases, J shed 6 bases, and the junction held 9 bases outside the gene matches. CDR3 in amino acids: CASSPGTSGRSGEQYF. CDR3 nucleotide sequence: TGTGCCAGTAGCCCCGGGACTAGCGGGAGGTCCGGCGAGCAGTACTTC.

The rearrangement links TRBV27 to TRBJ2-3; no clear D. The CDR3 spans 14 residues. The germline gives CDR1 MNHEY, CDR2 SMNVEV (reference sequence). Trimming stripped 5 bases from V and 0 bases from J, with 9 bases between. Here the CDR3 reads CASSPTISTDTQYF. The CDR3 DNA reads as TGTGCCAGCAGTCCCACTATTAGCACAGATACGCAGTATTTT.

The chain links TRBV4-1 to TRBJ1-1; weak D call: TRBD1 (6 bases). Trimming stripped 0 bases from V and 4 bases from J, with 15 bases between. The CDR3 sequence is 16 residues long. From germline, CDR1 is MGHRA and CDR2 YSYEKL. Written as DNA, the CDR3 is TGCGCCAGCAGCCAAGATCGGTTCAGGGGAGTCACTGAAGCTTTCTTT. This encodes CASSQDRFRGVTEAFF.

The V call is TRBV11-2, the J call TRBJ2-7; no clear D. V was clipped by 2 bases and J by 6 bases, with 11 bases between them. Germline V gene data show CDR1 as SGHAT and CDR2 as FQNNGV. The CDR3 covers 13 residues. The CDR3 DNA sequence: TGTGCCAGCAGCTTACTCGTAGGGTCCGAGCAGTACTTC. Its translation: CASSLLVGSEQYF.

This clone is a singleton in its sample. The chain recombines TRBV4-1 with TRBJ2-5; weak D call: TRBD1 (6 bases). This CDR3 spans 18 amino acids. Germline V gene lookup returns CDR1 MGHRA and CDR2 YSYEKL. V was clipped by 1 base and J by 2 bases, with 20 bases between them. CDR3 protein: CASSQAPPPQDRQETQYF. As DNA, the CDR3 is TGCGCCAGCAGCCAAGCCCCGCCGCCCCAGGACAGACAAGAGACCCAGTACTTC.

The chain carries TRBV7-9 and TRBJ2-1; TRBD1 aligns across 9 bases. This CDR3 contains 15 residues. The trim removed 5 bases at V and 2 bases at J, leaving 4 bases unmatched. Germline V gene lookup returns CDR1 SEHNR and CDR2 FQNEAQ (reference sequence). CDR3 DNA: TGTGCCAGCAGCCCGGACAGGGGACCCTACAATGAGCAGTTCTTC. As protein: CASSPDRGPYNEQFF.

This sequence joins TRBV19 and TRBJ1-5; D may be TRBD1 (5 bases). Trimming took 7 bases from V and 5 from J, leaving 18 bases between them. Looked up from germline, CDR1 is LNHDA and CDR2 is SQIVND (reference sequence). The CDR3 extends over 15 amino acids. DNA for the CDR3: TGTGCCAGTACCCTGTGGGGGGTCGTGGATCAGCCCCAGCATTTT. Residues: CASTLWGVVDQPQHF.

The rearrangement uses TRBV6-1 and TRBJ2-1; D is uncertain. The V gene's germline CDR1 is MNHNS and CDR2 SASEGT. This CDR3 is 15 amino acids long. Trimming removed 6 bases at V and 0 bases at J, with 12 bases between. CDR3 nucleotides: TGTGCCAGCAGGGACGGTCAAAACTCCTACAATGAGCAGTTCTTC. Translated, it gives CASRDGQNSYNEQFF.

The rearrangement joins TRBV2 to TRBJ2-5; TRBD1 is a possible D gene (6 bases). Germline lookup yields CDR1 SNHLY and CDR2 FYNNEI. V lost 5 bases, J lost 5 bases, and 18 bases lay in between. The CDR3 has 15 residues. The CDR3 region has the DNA TGTGCCAGCAGTCTCGGGGACACTGGGTACGAGACCCAGTACTTC. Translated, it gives CASSLGDTGYETQYF.

CDR3 in DNA: TGTGCCAGTATACGTGGTTACACTGAAGCTTTCTTT. Its protein is CASIRGYTEAFF. The rearrangement uses TRBV19 and TRBJ1-1; no reliable D call. The CDR3 consists of 12 residues. Germline CDR1 and CDR2: LNHDA and SQIVND (reference sequence). The V end was cut by 7 bases, the J end by 3 bases, with 9 bases between.